This TCR beta chain emerged from a study of identical twins (dated by TCRdb to between 2015 and 2016). The study in broad terms: To test whether fetal clonotypes persist, the study used deep sequencing on TCR alpha and beta repertoires from monozygotic twins, unrelated adults of various ages, and cord blood. To rule out contamination, replicate twin experiments were performed at different times with different library preparation protocols. The paper as a whole reports these results and caveats: In monozygotic twins, out-of-frame TCR alpha sharing was systematically underestimated by recombination models, although the models agreed with sharing between unrelated individuals. Invariant T cells such as MAIT and iNKT could partly confound zero-insertion analyses, although diverse VJ usage argued against such confounding for most clonotypes. Abundant cord blood beta clonotypes carried fewer insertions; young adult naive repertoires showed a weaker similar trend, while memory repertoires showed none. Excess twin sharing in beta out-of-frame sequences was weaker because fewer shared sequences lowered the signal-to-noise ratio. Compared with coincidental sharing between unrelated individuals, an excess of low generation-probability sequences was observed among out-of-frame TCR alpha sequences shared between twins. Because the same donors could not be followed over many years, the conclusions depended on cross-sectional statistical analysis.

All donors were healthy Caucasians. Three pairs of female monozygotic twins, all aged roughly 18 to 30 years, were included in the twin cohort. Miltenyi CD45RO+ enrichment and human naive T-cell isolation kits were used to isolate memory (CD45RO+) and naive T cells from PBMC. This clonotype was seen repeatedly, ten times or more. Its cognate antigen has yet to be identified. Qualities for individual bases were not recorded, and no much larger clone is one base off. The protocol used for the library was 5' RACE. Sequencing was carried out with an Illumina HiSeq 2000. Template switching added a universal primer binding site, and the final cDNA carried a unique molecular identifier that allowed TCR cDNA molecules to be counted accurately. First-strand cDNA for TCR alpha and beta chains was synthesized from specific primers in the conserved constant-segment region. Each cDNA library was double barcoded, with a SMART-Mk sample barcode plus Illumina barcodes, to control for contamination. TruSeq adapter sequences and Illumina sample barcodes were added in two successive PCR steps. The TCR alpha and beta cDNA libraries were sequenced on the Illumina HiSeq platform using custom primers. Under the source paper's analysis protocol: Raw reads were processed with MiGEC to extract unique molecular identifiers, and MiXCR was used to determine CDR3 positions. Recombination models were inferred per individual with the repgenHMM and IGoR tools using an EM algorithm. Shared clonotype analysis was performed with the tcR package in R, normalizing sharing by the product of cloneset sizes. To study raw recombination free of thymic and clonal selection effects, out-of-frame nonproductive sequences were analyzed. TCRdb's own reprocessing of the public reads used fastp at Q25 and MiXCR and kept productive beta chains. Entries are consolidated by CDR3 protein sequence, retaining the most common genes and DNA. For this entry, the V and J calls and clone size follow TCRdb and not the study's own pipeline. The sample table records a few hundred thousand distinct CDR3 sequences; roughly 13% of these occur just once. Under 4.5% of the sample is in the top ten clones.

V lost 4 bases and J lost 2 bases, and the count of bases not matched to a germline gene is 5. Counted from cysteine to phenylalanine, this CDR3 has 15 amino acids. The CDR3 DNA has 45 bases and is translated from base 1. The germline V gene provides CDR1 SGHTA and CDR2 FQGNSA. These data were also reused for a study on yellow fever vaccine responses in identical twins. As described in the second report: According to the authors, in identical twins the way T cells responded to vaccination appeared partly convergent and partly personalized. Focusing on identical twins, the study followed the T cell clones that responded to the vaccine, and did so with precision.

Source material: memory (CD45RO+) T cells sorted from blood. In light of the paper, this sample's cell subset or site label describes: CD45RO+ enriched T cells. The origin of this receptor is a woman in her late teens or twenties in good health. Recombination joined TRBV7-2 with TRBJ2-3; TRBD1 matches 8 bases in the middle. In nucleotide form, the sequence is TGTGCCAGCAGCTACGGACAGGGAAACACAGATACGCAGTATTTT. Its translation reads: CASSYGQGNTDTQYF.